The 16 T cell receptor beta chains in this list originate from one sample, sequenced in a study of T cell repertoires in ileal Crohn's disease. Some clones are missing from TCRdb's copy, which holds only in-frame ones; the method was immunoSEQ multiplex PCR. The sample yields some 4,200 clones, less than 80% seen once. The specimen was ileal tissue. The receptors shown here come from an adult with Crohn's disease.

The V gene is TRBV10-3, the J gene TRBJ2-7, with 8 nucleotides matching TRBD1. CDR1 is ENHRY and CDR2 is SYGVKD in the germline V gene. Unmatched junction bases numbered 4, after V lost 3 bases and J lost 6 bases. This CDR3 is built from 13 residues. CDR3 region: CAISDTRGREQYF. CDR3 coding DNA: TGTGCCATCAGTGACACCAGGGGGCGCGAGCAGTACTTC.

This rearrangement joins TRBV6-5 to TRBJ2-5; D gene uncertain. This CDR3 is built from 13 residues. The germline V gene has CDR1 MNHEY and CDR2 SVGAGI. Trimming pared 6 bases from V and 0 bases from J, leaving 8 bases between. For the CDR3, the DNA is TGTGCCAGCAGCATCAGGTACCAAGAGACCCAGTACTTC. This encodes CASSIRYQETQYF.

The chain joins TRBV15 to TRBJ2-7; maybe TRBD1 (5 bases). The CDR3 runs 15 residues. Germline V CDR1 and CDR2: LNHNV, YYDKDF (reference sequence). V gave up 0 bases and J gave up 2 bases, with 11 bases separating them. The CDR3 DNA sequence: TGTGCCACCAGCAGAGATGAAGGGGCTACCTACGAGCAGTACTTC. Residues: CATSRDEGATYEQYF.

The chain recombines TRBV6-5 with TRBJ1-6, with D perhaps TRBD1 (6 bases). V lost 0 bases and J 9 bases, leaving 9 bases between the germline ends. The CDR3 length is 14 residues. CDR1 is MNHEY and CDR2 is SVGAGI in the germline V gene. CDR3 DNA: TGTGCCAGCAGTTACTCGCAGGGGAGTTCACCCCTCCACTTT. This sequence encodes CASSYSQGSSPLHF.

This chain uses TRBV11-2 with TRBJ2-7; 10 bases line up with TRBD1. The germline V gene has CDR1 SGHAT and CDR2 FQNNGV. Trimming took 8 bases from V and 3 from J; bases not matched to a gene: 10. The CDR3 spans 15 residues. The CDR3 here is CASLRDRGNFYEQYF. The CDR3 DNA follows: TGTGCCAGCCTCCGGGACAGGGGTAATTTCTACGAGCAGTACTTC.

The chain uses TRBV7-3 and TRBJ2-4; 7 bases are a match to TRBD1. CDR3 length: 13 amino acids. Germline trimming cut 3 bases from V and 8 bases from J; bases unmatched to any gene: 4. Per germline, CDR1 SGHTA and CDR2 FQGTGA. The DNA of the CDR3 is TGTGCCAGCAGCTTCGTGCAGGGGGACATTCAGTACTTC. Translating it yields CASSFVQGDIQYF.

The chain couples TRBV7-2 to TRBJ2-3; D is possibly TRBD2 (5 bases). Germline values: CDR1 SGHTA, CDR2 FQGNSA. This CDR3 has 14 residues. V was cut by 5 bases and J by 2 bases, with 11 bases left in between. CDR3: CASSKDWATDTQYF. The CDR3 DNA reads TGTGCCAGCAGCAAGGACTGGGCCACAGATACGCAGTATTTT.

As for this clone: Additional DNA sequences in this sample encode the identical CDR3. This chain links TRBV7-3 with TRBJ2-1; the D is unclear. CDR1 SGHTA and CDR2 FQGTGA come from the germline V gene. Trimming removed 1 base from V and 0 bases from J, with 7 bases in between. This CDR3 is built from 15 residues. Here the CDR3 reads CASSLNPSSYNEQFF. The DNA of the CDR3 is TGTGCCAGCAGCTTAAACCCGAGCTCCTACAATGAGCAGTTCTTC. Filled out from reference TRBV7-3 and TRBJ2-1, the complete variable domain reads GAGVSQTPSNKVTEKGKYVELRCDPISGHTALYWYRQSLGQGPEFLIYFQGTGAADDSGLPNDRFFAVRPEGSVSTLKIQRTERGDSAVYLCASSLNPSSYNEQFFGPGTRLTVL.

The gene calls are TRBV13 and TRBJ2-7, with 11 positions matching TRBD1. V lost 3 bases and J lost 2; bases outside the gene matches: 3. Germline CDR1 and CDR2: PRHDT and FYEKMQ (reference sequence). The CDR3 spans 15 residues. The CDR3 protein is CASSFGGQGAYEQYF. The CDR3 DNA reads as TGTGCCAGCAGCTTTGGGGGACAGGGGGCCTACGAGCAGTACTTC.

The chain combines TRBV4-2 with TRBJ2-1; TRBD2 matches 11 bases. CDR3 length: 17 amino acids. CDR1 and CDR2 from the germline V gene are LGHNA and YNFKEQ. Losses at the gene ends were 2 bases for V and 2 bases for J; bases not matched to a gene: 5. The DNA of the CDR3 is TGTGCCAGCAGCCAAACTAGCGGGGGTAGCGCCTACAATGAGCAGTTCTTC. Translation gives CASSQTSGGSAYNEQFF.

In this sample, this clone is medium-sized. The gene calls are TRBV19 and TRBJ1-5; tentatively, D is TRBD1 (6 bases). Germline-derived CDR1 and CDR2 are LNHDA and SQIVND (reference sequence). The CDR3 runs 16 residues. Trimming removed 3 bases from V and 2 bases from J, with 14 bases in between. The CDR3 DNA follows: TGTGCCAGTAGTATCAGTCAGGGGTCGGGCAATCAGCCCCAGCATTTT. It translates to CASSISQGSGNQPQHF.

The chain is built from TRBV4-3 and TRBJ1-2, with TRBD1 matching 11 bases. J lost 6 bases, V lost 4 bases, and 4 bases had no gene match. The CDR3 has 14 amino acids. CDR1 and CDR2 (germline): LGHNA, YSLEER. CDR3 amino acids: CASSPQDRGHGYTF. As DNA, the CDR3 is TGCGCCAGCAGCCCTCAGGACAGGGGGCATGGCTACACCTTC.

This chain links TRBV19 with TRBJ1-2; D may be TRBD1 (6 bases). There are 14 residues in the CDR3. Deletions cut 2 bases from V and 4 bases from J, with 11 bases between. Per germline, CDR1 LNHDA and CDR2 SQIVND (reference sequence). CDR3: CASSINTGSYGYTF. In DNA form, the CDR3 reads TGTGCCAGTAGTATAAACACAGGGAGCTATGGCTACACCTTC.

This clone was counted between two and nine times. The V and J genes are TRBV2 and TRBJ2-6; 8 positions match TRBD1. Germline V lookup: CDR1 SNHLY, CDR2 FYNNEI. The CDR3 spans 19 residues. After removal of 1 base from V and 0 bases from J, the junction contained 8 bases not matched to a gene. The CDR3 loop is CASSEEGQVGLSGANVLTF. DNA of the CDR3: TGTGCCAGCAGTGAAGAGGGACAGGTGGGACTCTCTGGGGCCAACGTCCTGACTTTC.

This clone was observed a handful of times. The gene calls are TRBV25-1 and TRBJ1-2; perhaps TRBD1 as D (5 bases). Germline V gene sequence: CDR1 MGHDK, CDR2 SYGVNS. V lost 8 bases to trimming and J lost 6 bases, with 16 bases between them. This CDR3 spans 13 amino acids. CDR3 sequence reads: CASAPGGTDGYTF. The CDR3 region has the DNA TGTGCCAGCGCCCCGGGGGGGACGGATGGCTACACCTTC.

This clone came up once. CDR3 loop: CASSAGTGGPPLHF. The CDR3 DNA reads as TGTGCCAGCAGCGCCGGGACAGGGGGACCACCCCTCCACTTT. The chain uses TRBV5-8 and TRBJ1-6, with TRBD1 matching 11 bases. The J segment lost 11 bases and the V segment lost 4 bases, leaving 5 bases of the junction unmatched. The CDR3 contains 14 residues. Germline CDR1 reads SGHTS; CDR2 reads YDEGEE.